Described below is a single T cell receptor (beta chain) sequence and its context. This specimen belongs to a study of T-cell reconstitution after alpha-beta-depleted transplantation in children. This CDR3 has 17 residues. After removal of 0 bases from V and 4 bases from J, the junction contained 11 bases not matched to a gene. The germline gives CDR1 SGDLS, CDR2 YYNGEE. Construction of the TCRbeta library involved unique molecular identifiers. Each CDR3 protein gets one entry after TCRdb re-called the PCR reads with MiXCR. The sample has some 300,000 distinct CDR3 sequences; about 9.4% are singletons.

Material: PBMCs from the stem cell graft donor, obtained from the stem cell graft. V usage is TRBV9 and J usage is TRBJ2-3, with 7 bases lining up with TRBD2. This clonotype was obtained from a human donor who donated a stem cell graft to a child with acute lymphoblastic leukemia. DNA for the CDR3: TGTGCCAGCAGCGTAGAGGAAGGGCTAGCGGCCCCAGATACGCAGTATTTT. Protein product: CASSVEEGLAAPDTQYF.